This T cell receptor beta chain was retrieved from a study of T cell responses to AZD1222 COVID-19 vaccine. Overall study findings and caveats: When two AZD1222 doses had been given, Spike-specific TCR breadth and depth rose. Only after the peak T cell response were repertoires sampled. There were mostly white British donors and more females than males, and clonal diversity was possibly underestimated.

With 0 bases removed from V and 4 bases from J, the gap between germline ends came to 12 bases. Per the germline V gene, CDR1 is MGHRA and CDR2 is YSYEKL. The CDR3 extends over 15 amino acids. To note about this clone: As yet, its antigen is unknown.

Sequencing used immunoSEQ multiplex PCR; TCRdb keeps in-frame clones, though not all of them. The sample has around 160,000 clones; 75% to 95% are singletons. The TCR sequence derives from an adult in good health. This sample comprised peripheral blood, obtained on day 0 of MenACWY control vaccination. The chain links TRBV4-1 to TRBJ1-2; maybe TRBD1 (6 bases). CDR3 loop: CASSQEQGMVYGYTF. DNA of the CDR3: TGCGCCAGCAGCCAAGAACAGGGTATGGTCTATGGCTACACCTTC.